This is a list of T cell receptor beta chains from one sample in a study of tumor and adjacent non-tumor tissue in lung cancer. TCRdb reprocessed the multiplex PCR reads via MiXCR and lists one record per CDR3 protein. Here the sample spans more than 85,000 distinct CDR3 sequences, 65% being singletons. The sample comprised distant non-tumor lung tissue. Every receptor here comes from a man under 40 with non-small cell lung cancer. Each CDR3 is given with its conserved first and last residue. A D gene is named only where the DNA matches it firmly. Some rows have no size entry. The others give once, few or many, or a class for an expanded clone.

V gene	D gene	clone size	J gene	CDR3 protein	CDR3 DNA
TRBV11-2	-	-	TRBJ1-2	CVSSWTESYSYTF	TGTGTCAGCAGCTGGACAGAATCATATAGCTACACCTTC
TRBV6-2/TRBV6-3	TRBD2	many	TRBJ2-1	CASSLAGGPNEQFF	TGTGCCAGCAGTTTAGCGGGGGGGCCGAATGAGCAGTTCTTC
TRBV20-1	TRBD2	-	TRBJ2-5	CIAREGSSGETQYF	TGCATTGCTAGAGAGGGCTCTAGCGGAGAGACGCAGTACTTC
TRBV30	-	once	TRBJ1-5	CAWSIRSNQPQHF	TGCGCCTGGAGTATAAGAAGCAATCAGCCCCAGCATTTT
TRBV4-1	-	once	TRBJ2-7	CASSPLYRTGRVYEHCF	TGCGCCAGCAGCCCTTTATACAGGACAGGGAGGGTCTACGAGCATTGCTTC
TRBV12-3/TRBV12-4	-	-	TRBJ1-2	CASTSRVLWHYGYTF	TGTGCCAGCACTTCCCGGGTCTTGTGGCACTATGGCTACACCTTC
TRBV5-1	-	-	TRBJ1-1	CANSRRLNTEAFF	TGCGCCAACAGCAGGAGGCTGAACACTGAAGCTTTCTTT
TRBV11-3	TRBD2	-	TRBJ2-7	CASNGGLAGAVEQYF	TGTGCCAGCAACGGAGGACTAGCGGGAGCGGTCGAGCAGTACTTC
TRBV6-6	-	-	TRBJ2-7	CASSYRSGLTSYEQYF	TGTGCCAGCAGTTATAGATCCGGACTAACCTCCTACGAGCAGTACTTC
TRBV4-2	-	-	TRBJ2-2	CAGSQDRTSGALNTGELFF	TGTGCCGGCAGCCAAGACAGGACTAGTGGGGCCCTGAACACCGGGGAGCTGTTTTTT
TRBV20-1	TRBD2	-	TRBJ2-7	CNVISTSGRIDEQYF	TGCAATGTGATCTCGACTAGCGGGAGAATTGATGAGCAGTACTTC
TRBV6-4	-	-	TRBJ2-5	CASSSWGETRYF	TGTGCCAGCAGCTCTTGGGGGGAGACCCGGTACTTC
TRBV6-6	TRBD1	many	TRBJ1-1	CASSGGTGGTTEAFF	TGTGCCAGCAGCGGGGGGACAGGAGGGACCACTGAAGCTTTCTTT
TRBV11-1	-	once	TRBJ2-2	CARSPRLAAGELFF	TGCGCCAGAAGCCCGAGATTAGCGGCCGGGGAGCTGTTTTTT
TRBV21-1	-	few	TRBJ2-7	CASSEGQDEQYF	TGTGCCAGCAGCGAAGGGCAGGACGAGCAGTACTTC
TRBV5-6	-	-	TRBJ2-7	CASALRVDGYEQYF	TGTGCCAGCGCCCTTAGGGTTGACGGCTACGAGCAGTACTTC
TRBV11-1	-	-	TRBJ2-2	CASSSVQGSNTGELFF	TGTGCCAGCAGCTCGGTTCAGGGATCGAACACCGGGGAGCTGTTTTTT
TRBV11-2	-	few	TRBJ1-6	CASSLDGARGYSPLHF	TGTGCCAGCAGCTTAGATGGGGCACGGGGTTATTCACCCCTCCACTTT
TRBV7-9	-	-	TRBJ1-1	CASSLEGQPKTEAFF	TGTGCCAGCAGCTTGGAAGGACAGCCGAAGACTGAAGCTTTCTTT
TRBV12-3/TRBV12-4	-	-	TRBJ2-3	CASSLGRLTGSDIQYF	TGTGCCAGCAGTTTAGGAAGACTCACGGGCTCAGATATACAGTATTTT
TRBV20-1	TRBD2	many	TRBJ2-1	CRAHSGRGTYNEQFF	TGCAGGGCTCATAGCGGGAGGGGGACCTACAATGAGCAGTTCTTC
TRBV29-1	-	-	TRBJ1-4	CSVDDRAEKLFF	TGCAGCGTTGATGATAGGGCTGAAAAACTGTTTTTT
TRBV5-6	TRBD1	-	TRBJ2-7	CANSARDSTYEQYF	TGTGCCAACAGCGCCCGGGACAGTACTTACGAGCAGTACTTC
TRBV11-3	TRBD2	-	TRBJ2-1	CASSAGWTSGPDELFF	TGTGCTAGCAGCGCGGGCTGGACTAGCGGGCCGGATGAGCTGTTCTTC
TRBV5-1	-	few	TRBJ1-2	CASSGTPGRRAYGYTF	TGCGCCAGCAGCGGAACACCGGGACGAAGGGCCTATGGCTACACCTTC
TRBV20-1	TRBD2	-	TRBJ2-3	CSGVAGNGDRQYF	TGCAGTGGCGTAGCGGGAAATGGGGATAGGCAGTATTTT
TRBV20-1	-	once	TRBJ1-1	CSTRDLTGSEAFF	TGCAGTACTAGAGATCTTACGGGTTCTGAAGCTTTCTTT
TRBV10-1	-	-	TRBJ2-5	CASSLAIGGKETQYF	TGCGCCAGCAGCCTAGCCATCGGAGGGAAGGAGACCCAGTACTTC
TRBV20-1	-	-	TRBJ1-1	CNAIDQARAFF	TGCAATGCTATAGACCAGGCTCGGGCTTTCTTT